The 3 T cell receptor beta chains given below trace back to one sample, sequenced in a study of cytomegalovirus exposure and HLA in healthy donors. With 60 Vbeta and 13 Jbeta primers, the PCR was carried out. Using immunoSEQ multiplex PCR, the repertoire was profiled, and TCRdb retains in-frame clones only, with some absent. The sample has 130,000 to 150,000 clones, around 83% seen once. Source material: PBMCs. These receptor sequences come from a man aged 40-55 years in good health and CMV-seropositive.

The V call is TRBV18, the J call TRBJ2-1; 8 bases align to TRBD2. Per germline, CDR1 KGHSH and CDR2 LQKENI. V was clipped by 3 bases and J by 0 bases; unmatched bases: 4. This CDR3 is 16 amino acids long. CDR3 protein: CASSPRAGASYNEQFF. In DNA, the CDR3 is TGTGCCAGCTCACCGAGAGCGGGAGCCTCCTACAATGAGCAGTTCTTC. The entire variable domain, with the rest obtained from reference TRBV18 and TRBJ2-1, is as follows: NAGVMQNPRHLVRRRGQEARLRCSPMKGHSHVYWYRQLPEEGLKFMVYLQKENIIDESGMPKERFSAEFPKEGPSILRIQQVVRGDSAAYFCASSPRAGASYNEQFFGPGTRLTVL.

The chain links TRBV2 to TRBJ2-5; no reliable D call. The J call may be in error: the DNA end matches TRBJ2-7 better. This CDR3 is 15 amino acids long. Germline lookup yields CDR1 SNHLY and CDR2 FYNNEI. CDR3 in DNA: TGTGCCAGCAGTGACGTGGCGGCTCAATCCTACGAGCAGTACTTC. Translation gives CASSDVAAQSYEQYF.

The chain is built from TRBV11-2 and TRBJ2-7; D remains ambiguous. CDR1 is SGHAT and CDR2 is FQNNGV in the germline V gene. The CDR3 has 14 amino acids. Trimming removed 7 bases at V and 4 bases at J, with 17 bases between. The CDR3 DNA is TGTGCCAGCACTAGGTCTCGGGTCCCATACGAGCAGTACTTC. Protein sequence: CASTRSRVPYEQYF.